This T cell receptor beta chain was found in a study of T cell responses to AZD1222 COVID-19 vaccine (dated by TCRdb to the early 2020s). Concerning the study at large: AZD1222 recipients given second doses at about 4 weeks or at about 12 weeks were pooled, since spike-specific TCR depth and breadth were not found to differ between the two schedules. TCR sequencing covered 230 or so trial participants: around 210 given two doses of AZD1222 and 26 given two doses of MenACWY control vaccine. Enrollment into the trials was organized by age into subgroups of 18-55, 56-69 and 70-plus years, and those subgroups contained around 150, 28 and 57 TCR-sequenced participants, respectively.

The CDR3 regions of human TCRbeta chains were analyzed by immunosequencing. On the study's bioinformatics: Repertoire TCRs were checked for matches against a reference library of SARS-CoV-2-specific TCRs that had been generated using the MIRA antigen-specificity platform. Breadth was defined as the fraction of unique TCRs that were SARS-CoV-2-associated. Depth was defined as the fraction of total T cells that were SARS-CoV-2-associated. Using the MIRA data, each spike-specific TCR was mapped to the spike region that the TCR reacts to and placed in a CD4 or CD8 class. Log10-transformed breadth and depth values were compared by one-way ANOVA with Sidak's multiple comparisons tests. The table comes from immuneACCESS by way of TCRdb, which keeps in-frame sequences with V and J called. Part of the clones is missing from these tables; in studies checked, under half for an unresolved V gene and the rest for unknown reasons. That table furnishes V, J and clone size, whereas the DNA furnished D and trimming. The sample table contains under 200,000 clones; only one count was recorded for about 92% of them. Jointly, the top ten make up about 3.9% of the sample.

Study-wide findings and limitations: The whole spike protein was spanned by vaccine-associated CD4 TCRs, and dominant responses were seen in regions 160-218 and 743-854. In the small 56-69-year group, the increase in depth fell short of significance, most likely because of low power. Epitopes outside the regions mutated in the B.1.351 and B.1.1.7 variants were reportedly recognized by nearly half of the unique spike-specific TCRs. Because no day 14 peak-response samples were available, the repertoires could be characterized only after the peak T cell response. Participants were mostly white British, with more females than males. The authors suggested clonal diversity may have been underestimated. After two AZD1222 doses, spike-specific TCR breadth and depth were significantly higher than at day 0 and than in MenACWY recipients. Only five to seven AZD1222 recipients were SARS-CoV-2 seropositive at baseline, limiting conclusions about previously exposed vaccinees.

This specimen's time point label, per the study, means: baseline before first vaccination. Vaccinee samples were obtained from the UK trials COV001 and COV002, which included a single-blind randomized controlled phase 2/3 trial of AZD1222 (ChAdOx1 nCoV-19) in healthy adults. For TCRbeta chain sequencing, PBMC samples from trial participants were taken at day 0 and at day 28 after the second dose. Points on this clone: No antigen is known for it. No base-level quality is on record; no much larger clone is a single base apart.

The CDR3 goes from the cysteine to the phenylalanine over 19 residues. Only the CDR3 region is kept as DNA, spanning 57 bases read in frame from base 1. CDR1 SEHNR and CDR2 FQNEAQ are derived from the germline V gene (reference sequence). Trimming leaves V shorter by 4 bases and J shorter by 5 bases, with the junction holding 19 bases beyond the gene matches. The sequencing used peripheral blood, collected on day 0 of AZD1222 vaccination. This sequence uses TRBV7-9 and TRBJ2-2; a stretch of 7 junction bases matches TRBD1. The sequence was collected from an adult in good health. The CDR3 region reads CASSSQTRQGRYGTGELFF. In nucleotides, the sequence is TGTGCCAGCAGCTCACAAACCCGACAGGGTCGATATGGAACCGGGGAGCTGTTTTTT. When the CDR3 is completed using the reference TRBV7-9 and TRBJ2-2 genes on either side, the full variable domain is DTGVSQNPRHKITKRGQNVTFRCDPISEHNRLYWYRQTLGQGPEFLTYFQNEAQLEKSRLLSDRFSAERPKGSFSTLEIQRTEQGDSAMYLCASSSQTRQGRYGTGELFFGEGSRLTVL.